This is a list of T cell receptor beta chains from one sample in a study of radiotherapy plus CTLA-4 blockade in lung cancer. Here immunoSEQ multiplex PCR was the method, and the copy in TCRdb shows in-frame clones only, minus some. Among 35,000 to 50,000 clones listed, roughly four fifths were seen once. The material was peripheral blood, obtained from a patient treated with radiotherapy plus ipilimumab. These receptors originate from a human donor with non-small cell lung cancer who had a complete response to radiotherapy plus ipilimumab. The CDR3 runs from the conserved cysteine through the conserved F or W. Fields, in order: clone size, D gene, V gene, J gene, CDR3 DNA, CDR3 protein. A D gene is named only where the DNA matches it firmly. Clone size is shown for a subset of rows, as once, few, many or a class of expanded clone.

>.|TRBD1|TRBV5-1|TRBJ2-7
TGCGCCAGCGGGACAGGGGACTCGGCCCACGAGCAGTACTTC
CASGTGDSAHEQYF
>once|.|TRBV4-3|TRBJ2-2
TGCGCCAGCAGCGAGGGCAGCACCACCGGGGAGCTGTTTTTT
CASSEGSTTGELFF
>once|.|TRBV28|TRBJ1-2
TGTGCCAGCAGCTCCGGGGGGGAGAGCTATGGCTACACCTTC
CASSSGGESYGYTF
>.|TRBD1|TRBV18|TRBJ1-1
TGTGCCAGCTCACAGGGGGCGCGGACTGAAGCTTTCTTT
CASSQGARTEAFF
>medium-sized|.|TRBV6-6|TRBJ2-7
TGTGCCAGCAGTACGCAGGGTTACGAGCAGTACTTC
CASSTQGYEQYF
>few|.|TRBV18|TRBJ1-6
TGTGCCAGCTCACCAAAGCCCTCCTATAATTCACCCCTCCACTTT
CASSPKPSYNSPLHF
>.|.|TRBV2|TRBJ2-7
TGTGCCAGCGGGGGGACAGTCACCTACGAGCAGTACTTC
CASGGTVTYEQYF
>.|TRBD2|TRBV29-1|TRBJ2-7
TGCAGCGCCCTAGCGGGAGGGCCGGGCGAGCAGTACTTC
CSALAGGPGEQYF
>.|.|TRBV7-2|TRBJ2-6
TGTGCCAGCAGCTTACGTTCGTCCTCTGGGGCCAACGTCCTGACTTTC
CASSLRSSSGANVLTF
>few|TRBD1|TRBV7-2|TRBJ2-7
TGTGCCAGCACCCCCGGGACAGGGGGAAAGGACGAGCAGTACTTC
CASTPGTGGKDEQYF
>.|TRBD1|TRBV5-1|TRBJ1-1
TGCGCCAGCAGCGTTACAGGGGGCGAGGCCACTGAAGCTTTCTTT
CASSVTGGEATEAFF